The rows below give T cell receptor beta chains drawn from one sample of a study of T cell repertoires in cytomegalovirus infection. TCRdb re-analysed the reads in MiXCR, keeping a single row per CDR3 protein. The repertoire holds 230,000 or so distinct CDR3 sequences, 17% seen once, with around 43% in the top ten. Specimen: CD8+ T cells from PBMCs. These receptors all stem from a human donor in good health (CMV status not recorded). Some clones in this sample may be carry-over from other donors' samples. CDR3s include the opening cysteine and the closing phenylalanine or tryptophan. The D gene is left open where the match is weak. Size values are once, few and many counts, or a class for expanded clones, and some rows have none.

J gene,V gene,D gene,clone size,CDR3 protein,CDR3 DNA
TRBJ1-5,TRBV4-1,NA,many,CASSQEKGRGQPQHF,TGCGCCAGCAGCCAAGAAAAGGGTCGGGGTCAGCCCCAGCATTTT
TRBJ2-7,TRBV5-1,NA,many,CASSFGRGAYEQYF,TGCGCCAGCAGCTTCGGAAGAGGGGCCTACGAGCAGTACTTC
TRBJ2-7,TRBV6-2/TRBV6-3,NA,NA,CASSSTGTSYEQYF,TGTGCCAGCAGTTCTACCGGGACTTCCTACGAGCAGTACTTC
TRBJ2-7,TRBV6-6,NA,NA,CASSYSNWGVGGSYEQYF,TGTGCCAGCAGTTACTCGAACTGGGGCGTCGGGGGAAGCTACGAGCAGTACTTC
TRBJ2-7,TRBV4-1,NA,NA,CASSQETGYEQYF,TGCGCCAGCAGCCAAGAAACGGGCTACGAGCAGTACTTC
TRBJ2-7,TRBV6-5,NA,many,CASSYSDERAEQYF,TGTGCCAGCAGTTACTCCGACGAGAGGGCCGAGCAGTACTTC
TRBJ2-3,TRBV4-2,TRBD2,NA,CASSRTSGSSTDTQYF,TGTGCCAGCAGCCGGACTAGCGGATCTAGCACAGATACGCAGTATTTT
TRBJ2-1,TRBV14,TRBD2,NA,CASSQVRGDEQFF,TGTGCCAGCAGCCAAGTCCGGGGGGATGAGCAGTTCTTC
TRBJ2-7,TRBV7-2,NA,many,CASSLGLEQYF,TGTGCCAGCAGCTTAGGTCTCGAGCAGTACTTC
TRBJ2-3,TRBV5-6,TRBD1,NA,CASSGGGRGQDTQYF,TGTGCCAGCAGCGGAGGCGGCAGGGGGCAAGATACGCAGTATTTT
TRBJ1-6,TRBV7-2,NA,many,CASSFTGTPNSPLHF,TGTGCCAGCAGCTTTACCGGGACACCTAATTCACCCCTCCACTTT
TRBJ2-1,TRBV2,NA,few,CASSEARGRTPNEQFF,TGTGCCAGCAGTGAAGCGCGGGGACGAACCCCCAATGAGCAGTTCTTC
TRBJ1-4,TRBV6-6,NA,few,CASRPFGEPNEKLFF,TGTGCCAGCAGGCCCTTCGGGGAGCCAAATGAAAAACTGTTTTTT
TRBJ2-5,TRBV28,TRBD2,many,CASSTLAGAPPETQYF,TGTGCCAGCAGCACACTAGCGGGGGCCCCGCCGGAGACCCAGTACTTC
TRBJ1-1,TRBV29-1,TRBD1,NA,CSVYSGTGKTEAFF,TGCAGCGTATATTCCGGGACAGGGAAAACTGAAGCTTTCTTT
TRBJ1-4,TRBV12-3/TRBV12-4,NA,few,CASSNTHPTFATNEKLFF,TGTGCCAGCAGCAACACTCACCCAACGTTTGCAACTAATGAAAAACTGTTTTTT
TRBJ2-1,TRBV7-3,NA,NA,CASSLRGPGQNRSSSYNEQFF,TGTGCCAGCAGCTTAAGGGGCCCGGGTCAGAATAGGAGTAGCTCCTACAATGAGCAGTTCTTC
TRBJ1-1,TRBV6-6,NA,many,CASTPTPGSVEAFF,TGTGCCAGCACCCCAACACCGGGGTCGGTTGAAGCTTTCTTT
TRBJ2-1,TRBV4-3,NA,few,CASSQEVRGFYNEQFF,TGCGCCAGCAGCCAAGAAGTAAGGGGGTTCTACAATGAGCAGTTCTTC
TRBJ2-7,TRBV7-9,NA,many,CASSLMAAGPFYEQYF,TGTGCCAGCAGCTTAATGGCGGCAGGGCCTTTTTACGAGCAGTACTTC
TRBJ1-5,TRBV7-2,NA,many,CASSLFAAGNQPQHF,TGTGCCAGCAGCTTGTTCGCGGCGGGGAATCAGCCCCAGCATTTT
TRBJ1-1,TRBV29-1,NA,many,CSVGWVMNTEAFF,TGCAGCGTTGGGTGGGTTATGAACACTGAAGCTTTCTTT
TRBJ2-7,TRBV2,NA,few,CASSEAGLRGQYF,TGTGCCAGCAGTGAAGCGGGGCTACGGGGGCAGTACTTC
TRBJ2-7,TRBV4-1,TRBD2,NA,CASSRKMTSGGREQYF,TGCGCCAGCAGTCGCAAGATGACTAGCGGGGGTCGGGAGCAGTACTTC
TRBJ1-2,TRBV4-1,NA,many,CASSQERMGNGGYTF,TGCGCCAGCAGCCAAGAGAGAATGGGGAATGGAGGCTACACCTTC
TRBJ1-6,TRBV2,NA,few,CASSEVQGISPLHF,TGTGCCAGCAGTGAGGTCCAGGGGATTTCACCCCTCCACTTT
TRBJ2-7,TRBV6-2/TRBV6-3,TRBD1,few,CASSTDRYEQYF,TGTGCCAGCAGTACGGACAGGTACGAGCAGTACTTC
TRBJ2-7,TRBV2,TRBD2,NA,CASSGTSGGNYEQYF,TGTGCCAGCAGTGGAACTAGCGGGGGAAACTACGAGCAGTACTTC
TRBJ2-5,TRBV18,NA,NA,CASSPNGETQYF,TGTGCCAGCTCACCAAATGGAGAGACCCAGTACTTC
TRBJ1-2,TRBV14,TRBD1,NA,CASSQDRTGRKLYGYTF,TGTGCCAGCAGCCAAGATCGGACAGGGCGGAAGCTTTATGGCTACACCTTC
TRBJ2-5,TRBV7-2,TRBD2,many,CASSSRGVPVVETQYF,TGTGCCAGCAGCTCCCGGGGGGTCCCGGTCGTGGAGACCCAGTACTTC
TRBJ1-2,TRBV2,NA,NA,CASPTGISYGYTF,TGTGCCAGCCCGACGGGGATATCCTATGGCTACACCTTC
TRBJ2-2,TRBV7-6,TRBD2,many,CASSSGLAGTSNTGELFF,TGTGCCAGCAGCTCCGGACTAGCGGGAACGTCGAACACCGGGGAGCTGTTTTTT
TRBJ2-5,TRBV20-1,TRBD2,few,CSADSLAENQETQYF,TGCAGTGCTGACTCTCTAGCGGAAAACCAAGAGACCCAGTACTTC
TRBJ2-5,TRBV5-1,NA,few,CASSLAKGIKQTQYF,TGCGCCAGCAGCTTGGCCAAGGGGATCAAACAGACCCAGTACTTC
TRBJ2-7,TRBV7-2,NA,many,CASSLAPYEQYF,TGTGCCAGCAGCTTAGCTCCCTACGAGCAGTACTTC
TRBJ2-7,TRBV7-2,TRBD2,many,CASSLESSGAIGGEQYF,TGTGCCAGCAGCTTAGAATCTAGCGGGGCGATCGGGGGCGAGCAGTACTTC
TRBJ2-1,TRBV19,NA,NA,CASSTRQYNEQFF,TGTGCCAGTAGTACCCGACAGTACAATGAGCAGTTCTTC
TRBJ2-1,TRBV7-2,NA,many,CASSLDGGGHNEQFF,TGTGCCAGCAGCTTAGACGGTGGGGGCCACAATGAGCAGTTCTTC